This is a list of T cell receptor beta chains from one sample in a study of cytomegalovirus exposure and HLA in healthy donors. Here immunoSEQ multiplex PCR was the method, and the copy in TCRdb shows in-frame clones only, minus some. Of roughly 130,000 clones in the sample, approximately 74% were seen once. Sequencing was performed on PBMCs. The receptors were sampled from a man aged 40-49 years in good health and CMV-seropositive. Both conserved end residues are part of each CDR3. Fields, in order: D gene, clone size, J gene, V gene, CDR3 length, CDR3 DNA, CDR3 protein. The D gene is left open where the match is weak. Expanded clones are given a class, and other clones once, few, many or no size at all.

>.|.|TRBJ2-1|TRBV7-7|16
TGTGCCAGCAGCTTAAGGGCGTCCGGGAGCTACAATGAGCAGTTCTTC
CASSLRASGSYNEQFF
>.|.|TRBJ2-3|TRBV27|15
TGTGCCAGCAGTTTTACCCGACAGGGCACAGATACGCAGTATTTT
CASSFTRQGTDTQYF
>TRBD1|.|TRBJ1-4|TRBV5-1|17
TGCGCCAGCAGCTCAGGACAGGGGATGGCTGCGAATGAAAAACCGTTTTTT
CASSSGQGMAANEKPFF
>.|.|TRBJ2-1|TRBV14|16
TGTGCCAGCAGCCAAGAAATTGGACTACTGAACAATGAGCAGTTCTTC
CASSQEIGLLNNEQFF
>.|once|TRBJ2-3|TRBV1|18
TGCACCAGCAGCCAAGGAAGACTAGCGGCTCGTCACACAGATACGCAGTATTTT
CTSSQGRLAARHTDTQYF
>TRBD2|.|TRBJ2-2|TRBV28|15
TGTGCCAGCGGTAGGACTAGCGGGATTGCCGGGGAGCTGTTTTTT
CASGRTSGIAGELFF
>TRBD1|few|TRBJ1-1|TRBV6-1|14
TGTGCCAGCAGAGTTGACAGGGTAAACACTGAAGCTTTCTTT
CASRVDRVNTEAFF
>.|.|TRBJ2-3|TRBV6-1|14
TGTGCCAGCAGCAGGGCGGAGAGGACAGATACGCAGTATTTT
CASSRAERTDTQYF
>.|.|TRBJ2-7|TRBV11-2|18
TGTGCCAGCAGCTTTATCGGCCAGGGGAGGGATATCTCCTACGAGCAGTACTTC
CASSFIGQGRDISYEQYF
>TRBD1|.|TRBJ2-7|TRBV6-7|15
TGTGCCAGCAGTCCGCATGGACAGGGCATGGACGAGCAGTACTTC
CASSPHGQGMDEQYF
>.|.|TRBJ1-5|TRBV27|13
TGTGCCAGCAGTTTATCGATCAGGGCGCCCCAGCATTTT
CASSLSIRAPQHF
>TRBD2|.|TRBJ2-1|TRBV2|17
TGTGCCAGCAGTGAAGGTGGCGGGGGGTTTAGAGGCGATGAGCAGTTCTTC
CASSEGGGGFRGDEQFF
>.|.|TRBJ2-2|TRBV10-3|14
TGTGCCATCAGTGAGGGACAGAGCACCGGGGAGCTGTTTTTT
CAISEGQSTGELFF
>.|few|TRBJ1-1|TRBV30|12
TGTGCCTGGAGAGAGGGGGAGACTGAAGCTTTCTTT
CAWREGETEAFF
>.|.|TRBJ1-4|TRBV4-1|19
TGCGCCAGCAGCCAACCGGTAGGGGGGGGTACCGCAACTAATGAAAAACTGTTTTTT
CASSQPVGGGTATNEKLFF
>.|.|TRBJ1-1|TRBV28|14
TGTGCCAGCAGACAGGGTTTAGGGAACACTGAAGCTTTCTTT
CASRQGLGNTEAFF
>TRBD1|.|TRBJ1-1|TRBV4-1|15
TGCGCCAGCAGCCAAGAGGGACAGGGTTGGACTGAAGCTTTCTTT
CASSQEGQGWTEAFF
>.|.|TRBJ1-1|TRBV5-1|14
TGCGCCAGCAGCTTGGACGGGGAGAACACTGAAGCTTTCTTT
CASSLDGENTEAFF
>TRBD1|once|TRBJ1-1|TRBV6-6|14
TGTGCCAGCAGTTACGACAGGGGGCAAACTGAAGCTTTCTTT
CASSYDRGQTEAFF
>.|.|TRBJ1-1|TRBV6-5|13
TGTGCCAGCAGTTACTCACGGGGCACTGAAGCTTTCTTT
CASSYSRGTEAFF
>TRBD2|once|TRBJ2-3|TRBV30|15
TGTGCCTGGAGTGTCGCTAGCGGGATCACAGATACGCAGTATTTT
CAWSVASGITDTQYF
>TRBD2|.|TRBJ2-6|TRBV7-2|18
TGTGCCAGCAGCCCCGGACTAGCGGGGGACTCTGGGGCCAACGTCCTGACTTTC
CASSPGLAGDSGANVLTF
>.|.|TRBJ1-6|TRBV27|15
TGTGCCAGCTGCCTTCGGAGACAGGATAATTCACCCCTCCACTTT
CASCLRRQDNSPLHF
>TRBD1|.|TRBJ1-2|TRBV7-9|14
TGTGCCAGCAGTCCTCAGGGGGCCCTTTATGGCTACACCTTC
CASSPQGALYGYTF
>TRBD1|.|TRBJ1-1|TRBV25-1|13
TGTGCCAGCAGTGAAAACAGGGGAACTGAAGCTTTCTTT
CASSENRGTEAFF
>.|.|TRBJ2-3|TRBV7-2|14
TGTGCCAGCAGCTTAGGGCGGGGACGGGTTACGCAGTATTTT
CASSLGRGRVTQYF
>TRBD1|.|TRBJ2-2|TRBV5-6|15
TGTGCCAGCAGCCCAGGGACAGTACTGACCGGGGAGCTGTTTTTT
CASSPGTVLTGELFF
>.|.|TRBJ2-7|TRBV7-6|15
TGTGCCAGCAGCCCCTCTGGCCCCAGCTCCTACGAGCAGTACTTC
CASSPSGPSSYEQYF
>TRBD1|few|TRBJ2-1|TRBV18|13
TGTGCCAGCTCCTGGGACAGATACAATGAGCAGTTCTTC
CASSWDRYNEQFF
>.|.|TRBJ1-1|TRBV9|13
TGTGCCAGCAGCGTAGCCGTCGGCAGGGGAGCTTTCTTT
CASSVAVGRGAFF
>.|.|TRBJ2-2|TRBV4-2|14
TGTGCCAGCAGCCGGACCGGGGGGCCCGGGGAGCTGTTTTTT
CASSRTGGPGELFF